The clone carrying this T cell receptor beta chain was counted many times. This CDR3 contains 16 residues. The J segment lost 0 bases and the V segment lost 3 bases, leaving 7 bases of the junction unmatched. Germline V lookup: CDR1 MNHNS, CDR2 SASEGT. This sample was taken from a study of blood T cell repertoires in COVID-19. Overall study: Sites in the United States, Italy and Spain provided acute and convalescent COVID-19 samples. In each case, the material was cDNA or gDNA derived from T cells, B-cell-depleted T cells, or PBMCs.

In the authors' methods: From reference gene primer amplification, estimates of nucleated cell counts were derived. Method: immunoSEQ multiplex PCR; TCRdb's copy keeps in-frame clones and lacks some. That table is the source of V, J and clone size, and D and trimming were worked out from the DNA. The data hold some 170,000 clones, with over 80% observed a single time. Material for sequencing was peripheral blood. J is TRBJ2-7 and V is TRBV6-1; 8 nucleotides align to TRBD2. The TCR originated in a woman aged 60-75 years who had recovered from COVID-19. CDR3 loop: CASSDLGGGSSYEQYF. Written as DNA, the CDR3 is TGTGCCAGCAGTGATCTTGGCGGGGGGAGCTCCTACGAGCAGTACTTC.